The 21 T cell receptor beta chains below come from one sample, sequenced in a study of human T cells and chemical hapten exposure. Each CDR3 protein is one row after TCRdb ran MiXCR on the RACE reads. This table has under 45,000 distinct CDR3 sequences, roughly 5.5% appearing once. Regarding time point: healthy volunteer bleed at 6 weeks. Extraction yielded total RNA from whole blood (unfractionated). Sequences were obtained from whole blood. These receptors all stem from a human donor in good health. Some clones in this sample may be carry-over from other donors' samples.

The table lists this clonotype with many counts. The chain links TRBV5-1 to TRBJ2-7; D unclear. Germline V gene data show CDR1 as SGHRS and CDR2 as YFSETQ. This CDR3 is 10 amino acids long. The V and J ends lost 3 bases and 5 bases respectively, with 3 bases between them. In DNA form, the CDR3 reads TGCGCCAGCAGCTATGACGAGCAGTACTTC. As protein: CASSYDEQYF.

This clonotype was picked up a small number of times. This rearrangement joins TRBV20-1 to TRBJ1-2; D gene uncertain. From germline, CDR1 is DFQATT and CDR2 SNEGSKA (reference sequence). The CDR3 length is 12 residues. V lost 2 bases, J lost 7 bases, and 11 bases lay in between. The CDR3 is CSARKSGSGYTF. The CDR3 coding sequence is TGCAGTGCTAGAAAATCCGGATCTGGCTACACCTTC.

This clonotype was found a few times. This sequence joins TRBV12-3 or TRBV12-4 and TRBJ2-2; maybe TRBD1 (5 bases). V was cut by 1 base and J by 2 bases, with 8 bases left in between. This CDR3 spans 15 amino acids. The CDR3, as DNA: TGTGCCAGCAGTTTAGTAGGGGCCAACACCGGGGAGCTGTTTTTT. This sequence encodes CASSLVGANTGELFF.

This chain uses TRBV5-8 with TRBJ1-5; a weak D match, TRBD1 (5 bases). Germline assignment: CDR1 SGHTS and CDR2 YDEGEE. CDR3 size: 13 residues. The germline V and J ends were trimmed by 3 bases and 7 bases, with 11 bases remaining between them. Here the CDR3 reads CASSWTRDQPQHF. CDR3 nucleotides: TGTGCCAGCAGCTGGACGAGGGACCAGCCCCAGCATTTT.

Notes on this clonotype: This could be a read error, since a much larger clone is one nucleotide away. The chain links TRBV20-1 to TRBJ2-7; D is unclear. Germline-derived CDR1 and CDR2 are DFQATT and SNEGSKA (reference sequence). The CDR3 covers 13 residues. V was pared by 3 bases and J by 3 bases, with 12 bases between. The DNA for the CDR3 is TGCAGTGCTAGTCCTGCACGCTGCTACGAGCAGTACTTC. Translating gives CSASPARCYEQYF.

This clonotype turned up a few times. This chain uses TRBV20-1 with TRBJ2-7, with D possibly matching TRBD1 (5 bases). The V gene lost 1 base and the J gene lost 3 bases, with 10 bases spanning the gap. The CDR3 loop spans 13 amino acids. From germline, CDR1 is DFQATT and CDR2 SNEGSKA (reference sequence). This CDR3 reads CSARATDNYEQYF. Here the CDR3 DNA reads TGCAGTGCTAGAGCGACGGACAACTACGAGCAGTACTTC.

This chain uses TRBV7-2 with TRBJ2-5; D possibly corresponds to TRBD1 (6 bases). V was shortened by 1 base and J by 2 bases, with 11 bases between the two germline ends. CDR3 size: 15 residues. Germline loops: CDR1 SGHTA, CDR2 FQGNSA. The CDR3 is CASSLVRGRQETQYF. The CDR3 coding sequence is TGTGCCAGCAGCTTAGTCAGGGGCCGTCAAGAGACCCAGTACTTC.

This clonotype showed up many times. The chain uses TRBV10-3 and TRBJ2-2, with 11 bases aligning to TRBD2. J gave up 0 bases and V 8 bases, and 5 bases lay outside the gene matches. The CDR3 sequence is 16 residues long. Germline V gene lookup returns CDR1 ENHRY and CDR2 SYGVKD. The CDR3 sequence: CAIPGLAGSNTGELFF. CDR3 sequence (DNA): TGTGCCATCCCAGGACTAGCGGGCTCGAACACCGGGGAGCTGTTTTTT.

Many counts were recorded for this clonotype. CDR3 sequence reads: CASSQNRPGTDTQYF. Here the CDR3 DNA reads TGCGCCAGCAGCCAAAACCGGCCCGGCACAGATACGCAGTATTTT. V usage is TRBV5-1 and J usage is TRBJ2-3; D is unclear. CDR1 is SGHRS, CDR2 YFSETQ, per germline. The V and J ends lost 4 bases and 1 base respectively, with 13 bases between them. The CDR3 extends over 15 amino acids.

The table lists this clonotype with a few counts. This sequence joins TRBV7-2 and TRBJ2-3; D gene unclear. The CDR3 is 15 residues long. CDR1 and CDR2 from the germline V gene are SGHTA and FQGNSA. Trimming shortened V by 3 bases and J by 4 bases, and 14 bases separated the two germline ends. This CDR3 reads CASSFSSSWSDTQYF. The CDR3 DNA follows: TGTGCCAGCAGCTTTTCATCCTCCTGGTCAGATACGCAGTATTTT. The variable domain in full, completed from reference TRBV7-2 and TRBJ2-3, reads GAGVSQSPSNKVTEKGKDVELRCDPISGHTALYWYRQSLGQGLEFLIYFQGNSAPDKSGLPSDRFSAERTGGSVSTLTIQRTQQEDSAVYLCASSFSSSWSDTQYFGPGTRLTVL.

V usage is TRBV5-5 and J usage is TRBJ2-2; 7 nucleotides line up with TRBD2. Germline lookup yields CDR1 SGHKS and CDR2 YYEKEE (reference sequence). The CDR3 is 16 residues long. V lost 4 bases to trimming and J lost 0 bases; unmatched junction nucleotides: 6. Written as DNA, the CDR3 is TGTGCCAGCAGCCTGACTAGCCGCGCGAACACCGGGGAGCTGTTTTTT. Amino acids: CASSLTSRANTGELFF.

This clonotype was counted ten times or more. This chain uses TRBV20-1 with TRBJ1-1; D is ambiguous. The CDR3 extends over 13 amino acids. Germline V gives CDR1 DFQATT, CDR2 SNEGSKA (reference sequence). V was cut by 1 base and J by 1 base, with 7 bases left in between. CDR3 amino acids: CSARGTSNTEAFF. The CDR3 DNA follows: TGCAGTGCTAGAGGGACTTCGAACACTGAAGCTTTCTTT.

This clonotype has ten or more counts. The chain couples TRBV28 to TRBJ2-3; the D gene is possibly TRBD2 (5 bases). Germline CDR1 reads MDHEN; CDR2 reads SYDVKM. CDR3 size: 15 residues. Deletions cut 5 bases from V and 4 bases from J, with 16 bases between. CDR3 loop: CASSPVSSGSDTQYF. The CDR3 DNA reads TGTGCCAGCAGTCCCGTGAGCTCGGGGTCAGATACGCAGTATTTT. Looking up the rest from reference TRBV28 and TRBJ2-3 gives the full variable domain: DVKVTQSSRYLVKRTGEKVFLECVQDMDHENMFWYRQDPGLGLRLIYFSYDVKMKEKGDIPEGYSVSREKKERFSLILESASTNQTSMYLCASSPVSSGSDTQYFGPGTRLTVL.

In its sample, this clonotype was seen many times. This chain links TRBV5-1 with TRBJ2-3, with TRBD1 identical over 9 bases. The CDR3 extends over 14 amino acids. After removal of 4 bases from V and 6 bases from J, the junction contained 6 bases not matched to a gene. Germline assignment: CDR1 SGHRS and CDR2 YFSETQ. The CDR3 is CASSPGQGRDTQYF. The CDR3 region has the DNA TGCGCCAGCAGCCCGGGACAGGGACGCGATACGCAGTATTTT. Together with reference TRBV5-1 and TRBJ2-3, the CDR3 gives the full variable domain: KAGVTQTPRYLIKTRGQQVTLSCSPISGHRSVSWYQQTPGQGLQFLFEYFSETQRNKGNFPGRFSGRQFSNSRSEMNVSTLELGDSALYLCASSPGQGRDTQYFGPGTRLTVL.

This clonotype was seen repeatedly, ten times or more. This chain uses TRBV4-2 with TRBJ1-6, with D perhaps TRBD1 (5 bases). Trimming left V 0 bases short and J 9 bases short, with 15 bases between. From germline, CDR1 is LGHNA and CDR2 YNFKEQ. The CDR3 is 16 amino acids. For the CDR3, the DNA is TGTGCCAGCAGCCAAGATTCGGGCGGGGGTAGTTCACCCCTCCACTTT. Its translation is CASSQDSGGGSSPLHF.

This clonotype was picked up many times. The rearrangement uses TRBV28 and TRBJ1-3; D perhaps matches TRBD1 (5 bases). CDR1 and CDR2 from the germline V gene are MDHEN and SYDVKM. This CDR3 contains 18 residues. Trimming removed 2 bases from V and 2 bases from J, with 19 bases in between. The CDR3 nucleotides read TGTGCCAGCAGTTTAGGGCCCTCGGGGGGAAGGGCTGGAAACACCATATATTTT. Its translation: CASSLGPSGGRAGNTIYF.

This clonotype showed up many times. The chain links TRBV28 to TRBJ2-7, with TRBD2 identical over 7 bases. V trimming: 5 bases; J trimming: 3 bases; junction bases outside the gene matches: 7. Per the germline V gene, CDR1 is MDHEN and CDR2 is SYDVKM. This CDR3 contains 14 residues. CDR3 region: CASSKGGVLYEQYF. The CDR3 coding sequence is TGTGCCAGCAGTAAGGGAGGGGTACTCTACGAGCAGTACTTC.

This clonotype has ten or more counts. The chain joins TRBV28 to TRBJ2-7; the D gene is possibly TRBD1 (6 bases). The CDR3 has 14 amino acids. The V gene's germline CDR1 is MDHEN and CDR2 SYDVKM. V lost 4 bases to trimming and J lost 4 bases, with 14 bases between them. The CDR3 is CASSSGTTKYEQYF. CDR3 sequence (DNA): TGTGCCAGCAGTTCCGGGACAACTAAGTACGAGCAGTACTTC. Based on the CDR3 plus reference TRBV28 and TRBJ2-7, the full variable domain is DVKVTQSSRYLVKRTGEKVFLECVQDMDHENMFWYRQDPGLGLRLIYFSYDVKMKEKGDIPEGYSVSREKKERFSLILESASTNQTSMYLCASSSGTTKYEQYFGPGTRLTVT.

This clonotype was counted many times. The rearrangement links TRBV4-1 to TRBJ1-5; D gene uncertain. The germline CDR1 and CDR2 sequences are MGHRA and YSYEKL. V was cut by 4 bases and J by 5 bases, with 9 bases left in between. The CDR3 spans 13 residues. CDR3: CASSPDGDQPQHF. CDR3 bases: TGCGCCAGCAGCCCTGACGGAGATCAGCCCCAGCATTTT.

This clonotype was seen ten or more times. The V gene is TRBV6-1, the J gene TRBJ2-1; 8 positions match TRBD2. CDR1 is MNHNS, CDR2 SASEGT, per germline. This CDR3 comprises 15 residues. J was trimmed by 0 bases and V by 8 bases; bases with no gene match: 6. This CDR3 reads CASGSGRSSYNEQFF. In DNA, the CDR3 is TGTGCCAGCGGGAGCGGGAGAAGCTCCTACAATGAGCAGTTCTTC.

This clonotype was detected ten times or more. The rearrangement links TRBV3-1 to TRBJ2-3, with 12 bases lining up with TRBD2. Germline V gives CDR1 LGHDT, CDR2 YNNKEL (reference sequence). The V and J ends lost 4 bases and 6 bases, in that order; junction bases with no gene match: 5. The CDR3 covers 15 residues. Here the CDR3 reads CASSRVGLAGDTQYF. The CDR3, as DNA: TGTGCCAGCAGCCGTGTTGGACTAGCGGGGGATACGCAGTATTTT.